The 16 T cell receptor beta chains reported below all come from one sample, sequenced in a study of Graves' ophthalmopathy and Graves' hyperthyroidism. RNA served as the template for amplifying TCR beta CDR3 regions. Second-round multiplex PCR came after a first-round RT-PCR that employed HTBI primers. TCRdb itself ran the multiplex PCR reads through MiXCR, one entry per CDR3 protein. The table includes 900,000 to 1,200,000 distinct CDR3 sequences, about 38% detected once. The sample comprised peripheral blood or thyroid tissue (not recorded which). Every receptor here comes from an adult man with Graves' hyperthyroidism.

The J gene is TRBJ2-7, the V gene TRBV7-8; weak D call: TRBD2 (6 bases). Germline V CDR1 and CDR2: SGHVS, FQNEAQ. There are 13 residues in the CDR3. This chain's CDR3 is CAGRDFLSYEQYF. For the CDR3, the DNA is TGTGCTGGCCGGGACTTCCTCTCCTACGAGCAGTACTTC. The whole variable domain, remainder taken from reference TRBV7-8 and TRBJ2-7, is GAGVSQSPRYKVAKRGQDVALRCDPISGHVSLFWYQQALGQGPEFLTYFQNEAQLDKSGLPSDRFFAERPEGSVSTLKIQRTQQEDSAVYLCAGRDFLSYEQYFGPGTRLTVT.

V gene TRBV7-8 combines with J gene TRBJ2-5; unclear D gene. The J call may be in error: the DNA end matches TRBJ2-7 better. Germline CDR1 SGHVS, CDR2 FQNEAQ. This CDR3 spans 15 amino acids. The CDR3 spells CASSLGKGMTYEQYF. The CDR3 coding sequence is TGTGCCAGCAGCTTAGGCAAGGGTATGACCTACGAGCAGTACTTC.

Many counts were recorded for this clonotype. CDR3 sequence: CSARSVAGGVAFF. The CDR3 DNA follows: TGCAGTGCTAGAAGCGTAGCGGGGGGAGTAGCTTTCTTT. This sequence joins TRBV20-1 and TRBJ1-1; a possible D gene is TRBD1 (5 bases). V shed 2 bases and J shed 10 bases, with 17 bases lying between them. Germline V CDR1 and CDR2: DFQATT, SNEGSKA (reference sequence). CDR3 length: 13 amino acids.

This clonotype was observed a few times. This sequence may be a read error, since a much larger clone differs from it by one base. V gene TRBV9 combines with J gene TRBJ1-2; D gene ambiguous. Germline CDR1 and CDR2: SGDLS and YYNGEE. The CDR3 runs 12 residues. The CDR3 is CASSVGFGGHTF. CDR3 sequence (DNA): TGTGCCAGCAGCGTAGGGTTTGGTGGCCACACCTTC. The variable domain in full, with the rest retrieved from reference TRBV9 and TRBJ1-2, is DSGVTQTPKHLITATGQRVTLRCSPRSGDLSVYWYQQSLDQGLQFLIQYYNGEERAKGNILERFSAQQFPDLHSELNLSSLELGDSALYFCASSVGFGGHTFGSGTRLTVV.

This clonotype appeared a few times. The CDR3 bases are TGTGCCAGCAGCCCGCTTGGGACAGGAGGAAACACCATATATTTT. Translation: CASSPLGTGGNTIYF. The chain has TRBV7-8 and TRBJ1-3, with 8 bases that match TRBD1. After removal of 5 bases from V and 4 bases from J, the junction contained 7 bases not matched to a gene. The CDR3 sequence is 15 residues long. Germline V gene sequence: CDR1 SGHVS, CDR2 FQNEAQ. The entire variable domain, with the rest obtained from reference TRBV7-8 and TRBJ1-3, is as follows: GAGVSQSPRYKVAKRGQDVALRCDPISGHVSLFWYQQALGQGPEFLTYFQNEAQLDKSGLPSDRFFAERPEGSVSTLKIQRTQQEDSAVYLCASSPLGTGGNTIYFGEGSWLTVV.

The gene calls are TRBV12-3 or TRBV12-4 and TRBJ1-2; D is unresolved. The ends were cut back, 3 bases at V and 7 bases at J, with 6 bases in the middle. The CDR3 length is 11 residues. Written as DNA, the CDR3 is TGTGCCAGCAGTTTGGGGTGTGGCTACACCTTC. It translates to CASSLGCGYTF.

The chain combines TRBV9 with TRBJ2-7; 7 positions match TRBD1. V was clipped by 3 bases and J by 6 bases; unmatched bases: 6. The CDR3 is 13 residues long. The germline CDR1 and CDR2 sequences are SGDLS and YYNGEE. The CDR3: CASSGIDRAEQYF. The CDR3 region has the DNA TGTGCCAGCAGCGGGATTGACAGGGCCGAGCAGTACTTC.

This clonotype was picked up many times. J is TRBJ2-7 and V is TRBV7-2; 11 nucleotides align to TRBD2. From germline, CDR1 is SGHTA and CDR2 FQGNSA. V dropped 2 bases and J dropped 7; count of bases not matched to a gene: 7. This CDR3 spans 15 amino acids. The CDR3: CASSLYSTSGSEQYF. CDR3 sequence (DNA): TGTGCCAGCAGCTTATACTCTACTAGCGGGAGTGAGCAGTACTTC.

As concerns this clonotype: Just one base apart from a much larger clone, this may be a read error. The chain couples TRBV2 to TRBJ2-5; TRBD1 matches 7 bases. There are 15 residues in the CDR3. Germline assignment: CDR1 SNHLY and CDR2 FYNNEI. The CDR3 region is CASSERGRYQEAQYF. CDR3 DNA sequence: TGTGCCAGCAGTGAAAGGGGGCGGTACCAAGAGGCCCAGTACTTC.

J is TRBJ1-4 and V is TRBV20-1, with D uncertain. Trimming stripped 2 bases from V and 7 bases from J, with 20 bases between. The CDR3 consists of 16 residues. CDR1 is DFQATT, CDR2 SNEGSKA, per germline (reference sequence). CDR3 nucleotide sequence: TGCAGTGCTAGACCCACGACTCTCCCGGGTGTTGAAAAACTGTTTTTT. Its translation is CSARPTTLPGVEKLFF.

This clonotype was picked up many times. V is TRBV15 and J is TRBJ1-6; TRBD1 matches 9 bases. The length of the CDR3 is 16 residues. Germline CDR1 and CDR2: LNHNV and YYDKDF (reference sequence). Losses at the gene ends were 6 bases for V and 5 bases for J; bases not matched to a gene: 8. DNA of the CDR3: TGTGCCACCAGAGACCCGGGACAGGGACATAATTCACCCCTCCACTTT. Protein product: CATRDPGQGHNSPLHF. Full variable domain (rest looked up from reference TRBV15 and TRBJ1-6): DAMVIQNPRYQVTQFGKPVTLSCSQTLNHNVMYWYQQKSSQAPKLLFHYYDKDFNNEADTPDNFQSRRPNTSFCFLDIRSPGLGDTAMYLCATRDPGQGHNSPLHFGNGTRLTVT.

This clonotype was counted a few times. The gene calls are TRBV28 and TRBJ2-7; tentatively, D is TRBD1 (5 bases). This CDR3 region has 15 residues. The V gene's germline CDR1 is MDHEN and CDR2 SYDVKM. Deletions cut 6 bases from V and 5 bases from J, with 20 bases between. The CDR3, as DNA: TGTGCCAGCAGGTTGTTAAGGGGCAGGGCCCACGAGCAGTACTTC. Translation: CASRLLRGRAHEQYF.

This clonotype came up many times. The chain couples TRBV29-1 to TRBJ2-7; no clear D gene. CDR1 and CDR2 (germline): SQVTM, ANQGSEA. Trimming removed 5 bases at V and 0 bases at J, with 11 bases between. The CDR3 is 13 amino acids. CDR3 DNA sequence: TGCAGCGTTTCGACACGCCTCTCCTACGAGCAGTACTTC. This codes for CSVSTRLSYEQYF.

The V gene is TRBV19, the J gene TRBJ1-1, with D uncertain. CDR3 size: 13 residues. Germline V gene lookup returns CDR1 LNHDA and CDR2 SQIVND (reference sequence). V lost 10 bases and J lost 5, with 17 bases in between. Written as DNA, the CDR3 is TGTGCCACCTCTTCCAGCAGTGGGACTGAAGCTTTCTTT. Its translation is CATSSSSGTEAFF. Drawing the rest from reference TRBV19 and TRBJ1-1, the complete variable domain is DGGITQSPKYLFRKEGQNVTLSCEQNLNHDAMYWYRQDPGQGLRLIYYSQIVNDFQKGDIAEGYSVSREKKESFPLTVTSAQKNPTAFYLCATSSSSGTEAFFGQGTRLTVV.

V usage is TRBV10-3 and J usage is TRBJ1-2, with D possibly TRBD1 on 6 matching bases. The CDR3 spans 14 residues. V lost 3 bases to trimming and J lost 6 bases, with 14 bases between them. Germline V gene lookup returns CDR1 ENHRY and CDR2 SYGVKD. For the CDR3, the DNA is TGTGCCATCAGTGAAAGGACAGAATCTGATGGCTACACCTTC. Protein: CAISERTESDGYTF.

The chain couples TRBV7-3 to TRBJ2-7; D gene uncertain. CDR3 length: 12 amino acids. Between the trimmed V and J ends, which lost 2 bases and 8 bases, there was a span of 10 bases. Germline CDR1 reads SGHTA; CDR2 reads FQGTGA. CDR3 region: CASSLDGRQQYF. The CDR3 DNA reads as TGTGCCAGCAGCTTAGATGGACGTCAGCAGTACTTC.